This T cell receptor beta chain appears in the sequencing data of a study of blood T cells in healthy people across ages. The germline V gene encodes CDR1 LGHDT and CDR2 YNNKEL (reference sequence). This CDR3 has 14 amino acids. About this clonotype: Its cognate antigen is unknown. The junction does not match germline at one end; this may be a read error.

Findings of the study overall: Calculation of diversity from one million T cells yielded estimates considered to be underestimates.

Staff drew around 10 milliliters of peripheral blood from each donor. The total RNA that was extracted per sample amounted to at least 5 micrograms. Primers used in a second PCR of about 7 to 12 cycles were a sample-barcoded 5' primer and a J-beta primer mix. Each cDNA molecule carried a tag from a template-switch adaptor that contained 12 random nucleotides. TCRdb passed the 5' RACE reads through MiXCR, listing each CDR3 protein once. This sample has approximately 1,000,000 distinct CDR3 sequences, with roughly two fifths found just once. This sequence was found in a man between 18 and 35 years old in good health. V gene TRBV3-1 combines with J gene TRBJ2-1; D gene unclear. The sequenced sample was blood. CDR3 nucleotide sequence: TGTGCCAGCAGGCACGGAATTAGCTACAATGAGCGGTTCTTC. Translated: CASRHGISYNERFF.